This T cell receptor beta chain was profiled in a study of blood T cell repertoires in COVID-19. This CDR3 has 11 residues. Trimming shortened V by 5 bases and J by 3 bases, and 6 bases separated the two germline ends. Germline V lookup: CDR1 SGHDT, CDR2 YYEEEE. The repertoire was sequenced with immunoSEQ multiplex PCR; TCRdb's copy has only in-frame clones and lacks some. The sample lists about 180,000 clones; approximately 83% were seen once. This clone showed up just a few times. J is TRBJ2-7 and V is TRBV5-6; no definite D call. This clonotype originated in a man aged 55 to 70 with acute or convalescent COVID-19. Sequencing was performed on peripheral blood. The CDR3 here is CASSKNYEQYF. The CDR3 region has the DNA TGTGCCAGCAGTAAAAACTACGAGCAGTACTTC.